One sample yielded the 26 T cell receptor beta chains listed below, sequenced in a study of CD8+ T cells in alopecia areata (dated by TCRdb to the late 2010s). The time point label here, explained by the study, means: baseline before oral tofacitinib. Receptors were amplified or captured by the immunoSEQ multiplex PCR assay. RNA was extracted from all samples and reverse transcribed into cDNA, which served as template for TCR sequencing. TCRdb provides this immuneACCESS table in a form limited to in-frame rearrangements. Some clones are lacking; in checked studies, under half of them reflect an unresolved V gene, and why the rest are absent is not known. The table for this sample lists roughly 130,000 clones; around 60% of them were counted only once. 4.5% to 5.5% of the sample lies in the top ten. Sequencing was performed on CD4+ T cells sorted from blood, taken at week 0. The receptors derive from a human donor with alopecia areata.

This chain connects TRBV5-4 to TRBJ1-4, with D maybe TRBD1 (5 bases). This CDR3 has 13 amino acids. V lost 3 bases and J 6 bases, leaving 9 bases between the germline ends. Germline values: CDR1 SGHNT, CDR2 YYREEE (reference sequence). CDR3 in DNA: TGTGCCAGCAGCTCGGGGGGGGATGAAAAACTGTTTTTT. Protein: CASSSGGDEKLFF. Together with reference TRBV5-4 and TRBJ1-4, the CDR3 gives the full variable domain: ETGVTQSPTHLIKTRGQQVTLRCSSQSGHNTVSWYQQALGQGPQFIFQYYREEENGRGNFPPRFSGLQFPNYSSELNVNALELDDSALYLCASSSGGDEKLFFGSGTQLSVL.

The rearrangement joins TRBV18 to TRBJ2-5; possibly TRBD2 for D (7 bases). The V and J ends lost 2 bases and 5 bases respectively, with 12 bases between them. The CDR3 covers 14 residues. Per germline, CDR1 KGHSH and CDR2 LQKENI. The CDR3 is CASSPGGGLETQYF. In nucleotides, the CDR3 is TGTGCCAGCTCACCAGGGGGGGGCCTGGAGACCCAGTACTTC.

The chain joins TRBV5-4 to TRBJ2-7; D ambiguous. Germline values: CDR1 SGHNT, CDR2 YYREEE (reference sequence). The germline V and J ends were trimmed by 0 bases and 0 bases, with 13 bases remaining between them. The CDR3 contains 16 residues. CDR3 coding DNA: TGTGCCAGCAGCTTGGCTACGCTATCGGGCTCCTACGAGCAGTACTTC. It specifies CASSLATLSGSYEQYF.

This clone has just a few counts. The chain carries TRBV9 and TRBJ2-6, with 7 nucleotides matching TRBD2. V dropped 7 bases and J dropped 0; count of bases not matched to a gene: 7. This CDR3 contains 16 residues. The germline V gene encodes CDR1 SGDLS and CDR2 YYNGEE. The CDR3 DNA reads as TGTGCCAGCGAAAAGCGGGGCTTCTCTGGGGCCAACGTCCTGACTTTC. Its protein product is CASEKRGFSGANVLTF.

This clone was found a few times. V usage is TRBV23-1 and J usage is TRBJ1-1, with TRBD1 as a possible D gene (5 bases). TRBV23-1 is annotated as an ORF whose role is uncertain. With 0 bases removed from V and 1 base from J, the gap between germline ends came to 12 bases. The CDR3 is made up of 16 amino acids. The CDR3 sequence is CASSQSGVLENTEAFF. The DNA of the CDR3 is TGCGCCAGCAGTCAATCGGGGGTTTTAGAGAACACTGAAGCTTTCTTT.

This rearrangement joins TRBV5-1 to TRBJ1-2; D is unclear. Germline V CDR1 and CDR2: SGHRS, YFSETQ. V was trimmed by 7 bases and J by 7 bases, leaving 20 bases between them. The CDR3 has 14 amino acids. This CDR3 reads CASSSLGGRGGYTF. Here the CDR3 DNA reads TGCGCCAGCTCCTCCCTGGGAGGGCGCGGTGGCTACACCTTC.

This clone was found a few times. This chain connects TRBV4-1 to TRBJ2-2; D gene ambiguous. V dropped 0 bases and J dropped 3 bases, with 11 bases sitting between them. CDR1 is MGHRA and CDR2 is YSYEKL in the germline V gene. The CDR3 runs 16 residues. Here the CDR3 reads CASSQERVGDTGELFF. DNA of the CDR3: TGCGCCAGCAGCCAAGAAAGGGTTGGGGACACCGGGGAGCTGTTTTTT.

The gene calls are TRBV7-8 and TRBJ1-5; the match to TRBD1 covers 10 bases. V shed 5 bases and J 1 base; nucleotides not matched to a gene: 8. This CDR3 region has 17 residues. Germline values: CDR1 SGHVS, CDR2 FQNEAQ. The CDR3 nucleotides are TGTGCCAGCAGCCGCGACAGGGGGCGAATGAGCAATCAGCCCCAGCATTTT. Encoded protein: CASSRDRGRMSNQPQHF.

The chain carries TRBV25-1 and TRBJ1-6, with 8 bases identical to TRBD1. The V segment lost 1 base and the J segment 9 bases; nucleotides outside the gene matches: 5. Germline loops: CDR1 MGHDK, CDR2 SYGVNS. The CDR3 spans 15 residues. The CDR3 reads CASSEWQGASSPLHF. Here the CDR3 DNA reads TGTGCCAGCAGTGAATGGCAGGGGGCGAGTTCACCCCTCCACTTT.

This rearrangement joins TRBV5-1 to TRBJ2-7; D is perhaps TRBD1 (6 bases). V was shortened by 4 bases and J by 5 bases, with 13 bases between the two germline ends. CDR3 size: 13 residues. The germline gives CDR1 SGHRS, CDR2 YFSETQ. CDR3 residues: CASSPGTLHEQYF. The CDR3 bases are TGCGCCAGCAGCCCGGGGACACTGCACGAGCAGTACTTC.

This chain connects TRBV5-1 to TRBJ2-5; 9 nucleotides line up with TRBD1. The CDR3 has 13 residues. The V and J ends lost 3 bases and 4 bases, in that order; junction bases with no gene match: 1. Germline V CDR1 and CDR2: SGHRS, YFSETQ. The CDR3, as DNA: TGCGCCAGCAGCTGGACAGGGGCAGAGACCCAGTACTTC. Amino acid sequence: CASSWTGAETQYF.

This clone was seen a few times. V usage is TRBV19 and J usage is TRBJ1-5; D possibly corresponds to TRBD1 (6 bases). The CDR3 has 15 residues. From germline, CDR1 is LNHDA and CDR2 SQIVND (reference sequence). V shed 5 bases and J shed 2 bases, with 13 bases lying between them. CDR3 bases: TGTGCCAGTAGTGTGACCGGGGGCGGCAATCAGCCCCAGCATTTT. It translates to CASSVTGGGNQPQHF.

The chain has TRBV5-1 and TRBJ2-2, with D possibly TRBD2 on 6 matching bases. CDR1 and CDR2 from the germline V gene are SGHRS and YFSETQ. V lost 3 bases and J 4 bases, leaving 16 bases between the germline ends. The CDR3 spans 16 residues. The CDR3 spells CASSSGLPTSTGELFF. The DNA of the CDR3 is TGCGCCAGCAGCTCCGGACTACCAACATCCACCGGGGAGCTGTTTTTT. Together with reference TRBV5-1 and TRBJ2-2, the CDR3 gives the full variable domain: KAGVTQTPRYLIKTRGQQVTLSCSPISGHRSVSWYQQTPGQGLQFLFEYFSETQRNKGNFPGRFSGRQFSNSRSEMNVSTLELGDSALYLCASSSGLPTSTGELFFGEGSRLTVL.

CDR3 in DNA: TGCGCCAGCAGCTTGGCGTCGGAACAGGGACATGGCTACACCTTC. Residues: CASSLASEQGHGYTF. The chain couples TRBV5-1 to TRBJ1-2, with a possible D match to TRBD1 (6 bases). The V gene's germline CDR1 is SGHRS and CDR2 YFSETQ. The CDR3 totals 15 residues. V lost 0 bases and J lost 6, with 15 bases in between. Looking up the rest from reference TRBV5-1 and TRBJ1-2 gives the full variable domain: KAGVTQTPRYLIKTRGQQVTLSCSPISGHRSVSWYQQTPGQGLQFLFEYFSETQRNKGNFPGRFSGRQFSNSRSEMNVSTLELGDSALYLCASSLASEQGHGYTFGSGTRLTVV.

The chain has TRBV5-1 and TRBJ2-1, with 9 nucleotides matching TRBD2. CDR3 length: 17 residues. CDR1 is SGHRS, CDR2 YFSETQ, per germline. Germline trimming cut 2 bases from V and 4 bases from J; bases unmatched to any gene: 10. CDR3 bases: TGCGCCAGCAGCTTAGGTAGCGGGAGCGGGAAGTACAATGAGCAGTTCTTC. Amino acid sequence: CASSLGSGSGKYNEQFF.

A single count supports this clone. This chain uses TRBV25-1 with TRBJ2-7; the match to TRBD1 covers 9 bases. V lost 0 bases and J lost 2; bases outside the gene matches: 5. The germline V gene encodes CDR1 MGHDK and CDR2 SYGVNS. CDR3 size: 16 residues. CDR3 bases: TGTGCCAGCAGTGAATATGGGACAGGGTCCCCCTACGAGCAGTACTTC. Translation gives CASSEYGTGSPYEQYF.

Regarding this clone: Other DNA sequences of this sample code for an identical CDR3. V usage is TRBV5-1 and J usage is TRBJ2-3, with 10 bases fitting TRBD2. V gave up 2 bases and J gave up 6 bases; unmatched junction bases: 6. CDR1 and CDR2 (germline): SGHRS, YFSETQ. The CDR3 loop spans 15 amino acids. DNA for the CDR3: TGCGCCAGCAGCTTACTAGCGGGGCTGACGGATACGCAGTATTTT. It is translated as CASSLLAGLTDTQYF.

The CDR3: CASSSGGETQYF. As DNA, the CDR3 is TGTGCCAGCAGTTCGGGTGGCGAGACCCAGTACTTC. V is TRBV28 and J is TRBJ2-5; no firm D call. CDR3 length: 12 residues. CDR1 and CDR2 (germline): MDHEN, SYDVKM. V was trimmed by 4 bases and J by 5 bases, leaving 8 bases between them.

The chain recombines TRBV21-1 with TRBJ1-2. TRBV21-1 corresponds to a pseudogene. The CDR3 length is 17 residues. CDR3 DNA: TGTGCCAGCAGCAAAGGGCTAAGGGTGCGCGGTAACTATGGCTACACCTTC. Translated, it gives CASSKGLRVRGNYGYTF.

This chain connects TRBV27 to TRBJ1-4; no firm D call. The germline CDR1 and CDR2 sequences are MNHEY and SMNVEV (reference sequence). The V gene lost 6 bases and the J gene lost 7 bases, with 15 bases spanning the gap. The CDR3 contains 14 residues. In DNA, the CDR3 is TGTGCCAGCAGGGGGTCTTATGGCGTTGAAAAACTGTTTTTT. It codes for CASRGSYGVEKLFF.

The gene calls are TRBV2 and TRBJ1-1; no clear D gene. The V end lost 3 bases, the J end lost 5 bases, and 10 bases lay between the germline ends. The CDR3 runs to 13 residues. Germline V gene sequence: CDR1 SNHLY, CDR2 FYNNEI. The CDR3 DNA reads as TGTGCCAGCAGTGACAGAATGGGGACTGAAGCTTTCTTT. The encoded protein is CASSDRMGTEAFF.

This clone appeared a few times. V usage is TRBV10-3 and J usage is TRBJ2-7; D is undetermined. Germline CDR1 ENHRY, CDR2 SYGVKD. V shed 0 bases and J shed 2 bases, with 8 bases lying between them. The CDR3 length is 14 residues. The CDR3 nucleotides are TGTGCCATCAGTGAGTCACCGGAAGCCTACGAGCAGTACTTC. The encoded protein is CAISESPEAYEQYF.

This clone has just a few counts. This chain links TRBV27 with TRBJ2-2; TRBD2 aligns across 12 bases. The junction had 8 bases not matched to a gene; V was cut back by 9 bases and J by 3 bases. Germline-derived CDR1 and CDR2 are MNHEY and SMNVEV (reference sequence). The CDR3 sequence is 16 residues long. CDR3 protein: CARDGLAGTHTGELFF. The CDR3, as DNA: TGTGCCAGGGATGGACTAGCGGGAACCCACACCGGGGAGCTGTTTTTT.

V usage is TRBV10-2 and J usage is TRBJ1-5, with D possibly being TRBD1 (6 bases). The length of the CDR3 is 13 residues. Trimming removed 2 bases from V and 7 bases from J, with 9 bases in between. CDR1 is WSHSY, CDR2 SAAADI, per germline. The CDR3 DNA follows: TGCGCCAGCAGTGAGGGGGGGCGACAGCCCCAGCATTTT. This gives the protein CASSEGGRQPQHF.

The rearrangement uses TRBV6-6 and TRBJ2-5; no definite D call. Germline V CDR1 and CDR2: MNHNY, SVGAGI (reference sequence). Trimming removed 0 bases from V and 0 bases from J, with 8 bases in between. There are 15 residues in the CDR3. The CDR3, as DNA: TGTGCCAGCAGTTACTCGAGTCCGCACCAAGAGACCCAGTACTTC. Its protein product is CASSYSSPHQETQYF.

The chain is built from TRBV13 and TRBJ2-3; no reliable D call. This CDR3 is built from 15 residues. V was pared by 2 bases and J by 0 bases, with 9 bases between. Germline CDR1 and CDR2: PRHDT and FYEKMQ (reference sequence). The CDR3 nucleotides are TGTGCCAGCAGCTTATGGCTAACGAGCACAGATACGCAGTATTTT. This sequence encodes CASSLWLTSTDTQYF.